The clone carrying this T cell receptor (beta chain) came up once. The antigen is not known. This sample is drawn from a study of T cells in localized non-small cell lung cancer. Overall study findings and caveats: Heterogeneity remains possible because sequencing was limited to only one tumor region. Clonality peaked in uninvolved adjacent lung rather than tumor. Paired adjacent lung recovered a median approximately 62 of the top 100 tumor clones.

Data came from immunoSEQ multiplex PCR; TCRdb stores just in-frame clones and leaves some out. The sample records tens of thousands of clones, about 82% being singletons. Germline loops: CDR1 SGHDT, CDR2 YYEEEE. This CDR3 has 16 amino acids. Trimming pared 0 bases from V and 7 bases from J, leaving 17 bases between. The chain has TRBV5-6 and TRBJ2-1, with D possibly being TRBD2 (6 bases). The sequences come from peripheral blood, collected before any cancer treatment. This receptor was taken from an older male donor with stage III squamous cell lung carcinoma. The CDR3 DNA sequence: TGTGCCAGCAGCTTGGGTAGGAACTGGGGGGAGAATGAGCAGTTCTTC. It specifies CASSLGRNWGENEQFF.